Listed below are T cell receptor beta chains from one sample, sequenced in a study of graft-versus-host responses after intestinal transplantation. Assay: immunoSEQ multiplex PCR; the TCRdb copy retains only in-frame clones and omits some. The repertoire consists of around 30,000 clones, with roughly 85% occurring once and the leading ten covering around 1.1%. Material: PBMCs, obtained about 27 days after intestinal transplant. The receptors come from a human patient who received an intestinal transplant, so some T cells may come from the graft donor. The CDR3 runs from the conserved cysteine through the conserved F or W. Fields, in order: D gene, clone size, V gene, J gene, CDR3 protein, CDR3 DNA. A D gene is named only where the DNA matches it firmly. Expanded clones get a size class; other rows say once, few or many, or leave the size out.

>-|-|TRBV19|TRBJ2-7
CASSPSVGPAYEQYF
TGTGCCAGTAGTCCCTCGGTAGGACCTGCCTACGAGCAGTACTTC
>-|-|TRBV11-2|TRBJ2-7
CASGPRRGSYEQYF
TGTGCCAGCGGCCCCCGGCGGGGCTCCTACGAGCAGTACTTC
>-|-|TRBV5-1|TRBJ2-1
CASSLDIQGGEQFF
TGCGCCAGCAGCTTGGACATTCAAGGGGGTGAGCAGTTCTTC
>-|-|TRBV9|TRBJ2-2
CASSAGTGELFF
TGTGCCAGCAGCGCGGGCACCGGGGAGCTGTTTTTT
>-|-|TRBV6-1|TRBJ1-2
CASSEGQFNYGYTF
TGTGCCAGCAGTGAAGGACAGTTCAACTATGGCTACACCTTC
>-|-|TRBV2|TRBJ1-5
CASRESNQPQHF
TGTGCCAGCCGTGAGAGCAATCAGCCCCAGCATTTT
>-|-|TRBV15|TRBJ2-7
CATSRPEGDEQYF
TGTGCCACCAGCAGACCCGAGGGGGACGAGCAGTACTTC
>-|-|TRBV4-1|TRBJ2-7
CASSQLQGAGGYEQYF
TGCGCCAGCAGCCAACTACAGGGGGCGGGAGGCTACGAGCAGTACTTC
>-|once|TRBV5-6|TRBJ1-5
CASSLRQDHSNQPQHF
TGTGCCAGCAGCTTGAGGCAGGACCATAGCAATCAGCCCCAGCATTTT
>-|once|TRBV19|TRBJ2-1
CASSMTGSSYNEQFF
TGTGCCAGTAGTATGACCGGGAGCTCCTACAATGAGCAGTTCTTC
>TRBD2|-|TRBV5-1|TRBJ2-1
CASSLGLAGNYNEQFF
TGCGCCAGCAGCTTGGGGCTAGCGGGGAACTACAATGAGCAGTTCTTC
>-|-|TRBV5-1|TRBJ2-3
CASSLGGRTTDTQYF
TGCGCCAGCAGCCTCGGGGGGCGTACCACAGATACGCAGTATTTT
>TRBD2|once|TRBV9|TRBJ2-7
CASSVEPGTSGTYEQYF
TGTGCCAGCAGCGTAGAGCCCGGGACTAGCGGGACCTACGAGCAGTACTTC
>-|-|TRBV11-3|TRBJ1-5
CASSLRGTIKFQPQHF
TGTGCCAGCAGCTTGAGGGGCACAATCAAATTTCAGCCCCAGCATTTT